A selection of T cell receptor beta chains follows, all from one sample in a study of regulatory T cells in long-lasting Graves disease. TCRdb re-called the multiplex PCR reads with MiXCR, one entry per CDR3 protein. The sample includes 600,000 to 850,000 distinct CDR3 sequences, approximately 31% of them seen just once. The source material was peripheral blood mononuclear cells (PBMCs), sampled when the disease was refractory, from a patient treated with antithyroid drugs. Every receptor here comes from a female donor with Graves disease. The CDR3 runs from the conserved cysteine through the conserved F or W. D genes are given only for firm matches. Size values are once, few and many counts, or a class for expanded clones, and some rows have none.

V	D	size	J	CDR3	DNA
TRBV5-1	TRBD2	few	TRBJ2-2	CASSFPRLAASNTGELFF	TGCGCCAGCAGCTTTCCCCGACTAGCGGCTTCGAACACCGGGGAGCTGTTTTTT
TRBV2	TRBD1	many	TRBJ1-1	CASSVRQGFEAFF	TGTGCCAGCAGTGTCCGACAGGGGTTTGAAGCTTTCTTT
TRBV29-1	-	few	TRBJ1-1	CSVELVQMNTEAFF	TGCAGCGTTGAATTGGTACAGATGAACACTGAAGCTTTCTTT
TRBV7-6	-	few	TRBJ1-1	CASSRLGVAEAFF	TGTGCCAGCAGCCGTCTTGGTGTCGCTGAAGCTTTCTTT
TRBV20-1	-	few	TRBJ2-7	CSAMPGPPSYEQYF	TGCAGTGCCATGCCAGGTCCCCCCTCCTACGAGCAGTACTTC
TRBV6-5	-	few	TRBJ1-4	CASSYFGRFEKLFF	TGTGCCAGCAGTTACTTCGGACGGTTCGAAAAACTGTTTTTT
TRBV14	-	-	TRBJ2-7	CASSPSAGQAYEQYF	TGTGCCAGCAGCCCCAGCGCGGGCCAGGCGTACGAGCAGTACTTC
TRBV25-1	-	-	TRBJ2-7	CASRSGQVFYEQYF	TGTGCCAGCAGGTCGGGGCAGGTTTTCTACGAGCAGTACTTC
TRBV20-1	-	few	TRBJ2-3	CSARDLKGRDTQYF	TGCAGTGCTAGAGATTTAAAGGGGAGAGATACGCAGTATTTT
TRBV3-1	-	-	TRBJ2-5	CASSLLDRETQYF	TGTGCCAGCAGCCTTCTAGACAGAGAGACCCAGTACTTC
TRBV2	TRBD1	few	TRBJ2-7	CASSERQGLEQYF	TGTGCCAGCAGTGAAAGACAGGGGCTCGAGCAGTACTTC
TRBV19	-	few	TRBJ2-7	CASSPQIRSYEQYF	TGTGCCAGTAGTCCTCAAATACGCTCCTACGAGCAGTACTTC
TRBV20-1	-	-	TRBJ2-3	CSARVTQGRTDTQYF	TGCAGTGCTAGAGTGACACAGGGACGGACAGATACGCAGTATTTT
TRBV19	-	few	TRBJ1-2	CASTETRNGYTF	TGTGCCAGTACCGAGACACGGAATGGCTACACCTTC
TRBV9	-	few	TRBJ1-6	CASSVEATGGNSPLHF	TGTGCCAGCAGCGTAGAGGCGACAGGCGGTAATTCACCCCTCCACTTT
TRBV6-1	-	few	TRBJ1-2	CASSEVQGTF	TGTGCCAGCAGTGAAGTCCAGGGCACCTTC
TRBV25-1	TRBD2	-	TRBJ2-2	CASTAGGAGELFF	TGTGCCAGCACGGCGGGAGGGGCCGGGGAGCTGTTTTTT
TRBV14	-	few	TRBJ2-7	CASSQPQLGLYEQYF	TGTGCCAGCAGCCAGCCCCAGCTGGGTCTCTACGAGCAGTACTTC
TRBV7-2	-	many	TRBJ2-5	CASAQPGRGYSQYF	TGTGCCAGCGCCCAGCCGGGAAGGGGGTATTCCCAGTACTTC